Following are 21 T cell receptor beta chains from one sample sequenced in a study of blood T cell repertoires in COVID-19 (TCRdb year 2020). Preparation of the library involved the immunoSEQ multiplex PCR assay. Sourced from immuneACCESS, this table was stored by TCRdb with only in-frame sequences that have V and J called. A share of the clones is absent; for the studies checked, an unresolved V gene accounts for under half, and the remainder has no known explanation. Recorded for this sample are about 51,000 clones; 85% to 95% of them occurred a single time. The ten largest clones capture approximately 2.8% of the sample. Input material: peripheral blood. The source of these receptors is a man over 45 with acute or convalescent COVID-19.

This chain uses TRBV28 with TRBJ2-7, with TRBD2 matching 7 bases. The germline CDR1 and CDR2 sequences are MDHEN and SYDVKM. V shed 3 bases, J shed 5 bases, and the junction held 7 bases outside the gene matches. This CDR3 is built from 14 residues. CDR3 protein: CASSFRRGVDEQYF. The CDR3 coding sequence is TGTGCCAGCAGTTTTAGACGGGGGGTCGACGAGCAGTACTTC.

The V and J genes are TRBV5-5 and TRBJ2-6; D uncertain. CDR3 size: 16 residues. Germline CDR1 and CDR2: SGHKS and YYEKEE (reference sequence). Trimming removed 4 bases from V and 0 bases from J, with 11 bases in between. The DNA for the CDR3 is TGTGCCAGCAGCGCGCCCTTTAACTCTGGGGCCAACGTCCTGACTTTC. Its protein is CASSAPFNSGANVLTF.

The rearrangement links TRBV5-1 to TRBJ2-1; tentative D call: TRBD2 (6 bases). This CDR3 region has 12 residues. V was cut by 7 bases and J by 3 bases, with 8 bases left in between. Germline CDR1 SGHRS, CDR2 YFSETQ. The CDR3 nucleotides are TGCGCCAGCTCGCGGGGCTACAATGAGCAGTTCTTC. Translated, it gives CASSRGYNEQFF.

The chain uses TRBV28 and TRBJ1-1; possibly TRBD1 for D (6 bases). CDR1 is MDHEN and CDR2 is SYDVKM in the germline V gene. V was pared by 4 bases and J by 3 bases, with 6 bases between. CDR3 length: 12 amino acids. The CDR3 DNA reads as TGTGCCAGCAGTTGGGGGCACACTGAAGCTTTCTTT. This translates into CASSWGHTEAFF.

This chain joins TRBV24-1 and TRBJ2-3; no firm D call. From germline, CDR1 is KGHDR and CDR2 SFDVKD. This CDR3 has 15 amino acids. Trimming shortened V by 3 bases and J by 1 base, and 10 bases separated the two germline ends. Written as DNA, the CDR3 is TGTGCCACCAGTGATACTACTCAACGCACAGATACGCAGTATTTT. Protein product: CATSDTTQRTDTQYF.

This chain uses TRBV6-1 with TRBJ2-7; 7 positions agree with TRBD1. Trimming at V came to 3 bases and at J to 7 bases, leaving 6 bases not matched to a gene. The germline CDR1 and CDR2 sequences are MNHNS and SASEGT. The CDR3 covers 13 residues. The CDR3 loop is CASSERQGREQYF. The CDR3 coding sequence is TGTGCCAGCAGTGAGCGACAGGGTCGGGAGCAGTACTTC.

This chain connects TRBV30 to TRBJ1-6; TRBD1 aligns across 8 bases. Unmatched junction bases numbered 4, after V lost 2 bases and J lost 7 bases. The CDR3 is 14 amino acids. CDR1 and CDR2 (germline): GTSNPN, SVGIG (reference sequence). For the CDR3, the DNA is TGTGCCTGGAGTTTCGGGGACAGGAATTCACCCCTCCACTTT. Residues: CAWSFGDRNSPLHF. The full variable domain, in which reference TRBV30 and TRBJ1-6 provide the parts outside the CDR3, is SQTIHQWPATLVQPVGSPLSLECTVEGTSNPNLYWYRQAAGRGLQLLFYSVGIGQISSEVPQNLSASRPQDRQFILSSKKLLLSDSGFYLCAWSFGDRNSPLHFGNGTRLTVT.

This clone appeared once. V is TRBV7-2 and J is TRBJ1-5; perhaps TRBD1 as D (5 bases). The CDR3 length is 15 residues. Trimming took off 2 bases at V and 7 bases at J, with 15 bases between the two ends. Germline assignment: CDR1 SGHTA and CDR2 FQGNSA. The CDR3 here is CASSLFTGPRQPQHF. The CDR3 coding sequence is TGTGCCAGCAGCTTATTCACAGGCCCGCGGCAGCCCCAGCATTTT.

V gene TRBV27 combines with J gene TRBJ1-4; possible D gene TRBD1, 6 bases. The V end was cut by 8 bases, the J end by 7 bases, with 17 bases between. This CDR3 is built from 14 residues. Germline V gene lookup returns CDR1 MNHEY and CDR2 SMNVEV (reference sequence). CDR3 sequence: CASAQGIKVEKLFF. The DNA for the CDR3 is TGTGCCAGCGCCCAGGGGATAAAGGTTGAAAAACTGTTTTTT.

The CDR3 nucleotides read TGTGCCAGCAGGGCAAGGGGCAAGAACACTGAAGCTTTCTTT. Protein sequence: CASRARGKNTEAFF. The rearrangement links TRBV6-5 to TRBJ1-1, with D perhaps matching TRBD1 (5 bases). The V end was cut by 6 bases, the J end by 1 base, with 12 bases between. The CDR3 length is 14 residues. The germline V gene has CDR1 MNHEY and CDR2 SVGAGI.

The chain uses TRBV5-1 and TRBJ1-6; 12 nucleotides line up with TRBD1. This CDR3 has 18 amino acids. Trimming removed 4 bases from V and 6 bases from J; junction bases left unmatched: 11. Per the germline V gene, CDR1 is SGHRS and CDR2 is YFSETQ. In nucleotides, the CDR3 is TGCGCCAGCAGCAAGGGGACAGGGGGCGATACCCCTAATTCACCCCTCCACTTT. Translated, it gives CASSKGTGGDTPNSPLHF.

V usage is TRBV2 and J usage is TRBJ2-7; 7 bases align to TRBD1. Germline V gene lookup returns CDR1 SNHLY and CDR2 FYNNEI. With V trimmed by 6 bases and J by 3 bases, 8 bases remained unmatched. The CDR3 is 14 residues long. The CDR3 loop reads CASRRQGQVYEQYF. In DNA form, the CDR3 reads TGTGCCAGCAGGAGACAGGGTCAAGTCTACGAGCAGTACTTC.

The V call is TRBV6-4, the J call TRBJ2-3; 8 positions agree with TRBD2. J gave up 6 bases and V 6 bases, and 14 bases lay outside the gene matches. The germline gives CDR1 MRHNA, CDR2 SNTAGT. The CDR3 loop spans 16 amino acids. Here the CDR3 reads CASSVALRGGLDTQYF. The DNA of the CDR3 is TGTGCCAGCAGCGTGGCCTTACGGGGGGGCCTCGATACGCAGTATTTT.

To note about this clone: This specimen includes other DNA sequences encoding the same CDR3. The V call is TRBV6-6, the J call TRBJ1-1; D unresolved. Per germline, CDR1 MNHNY and CDR2 SVGAGI (reference sequence). The CDR3 loop spans 14 amino acids. V lost 2 bases and J 1 base, leaving 8 bases between the germline ends. The CDR3 region has the DNA TGTGCCAGCAGTTACCCAGGCAAGAACACTGAAGCTTTCTTT. It yields the protein CASSYPGKNTEAFF.

CDR3 in amino acids: CASSYQRGGLTEAFF. CDR3 sequence (DNA): TGTGCCAGCAGTTATCAGCGGGGGGGATTGACTGAAGCTTTCTTT. V usage is TRBV6-5 and J usage is TRBJ1-1; D is perhaps TRBD1 (5 bases). The length of the CDR3 is 15 residues. Germline assignment: CDR1 MNHEY and CDR2 SVGAGI. V dropped 3 bases and J dropped 5 bases, with 16 bases sitting between them.

The gene calls are TRBV24-1 and TRBJ2-7; D may be TRBD1 (7 bases). Trimming took 3 bases from V and 2 from J, leaving 13 bases between them. The CDR3 consists of 15 residues. Germline CDR1 reads KGHDR; CDR2 reads SFDVKD. CDR3 sequence reads: CATSDPQGTPYEQYF. Written as DNA, the CDR3 is TGTGCCACCAGTGATCCACAGGGGACTCCCTACGAGCAGTACTTC.

The rearrangement uses TRBV30 and TRBJ1-2, with a tentative D call TRBD1 (5 bases). The length of the CDR3 is 15 residues. Trimming took off 7 bases at V and 8 bases at J, with 26 bases between the two ends. Germline V CDR1 and CDR2: GTSNPN, SVGIG (reference sequence). The CDR3 reads CALRLKAFRQIGYTF. CDR3 sequence (DNA): TGTGCCTTGAGGTTGAAGGCCTTTAGACAGATCGGCTACACCTTC.

The chain uses TRBV19 and TRBJ2-5; perhaps TRBD1 as D (5 bases). The germline V and J ends were trimmed by 5 bases and 4 bases, with 17 bases remaining between them. Per the germline V gene, CDR1 is LNHDA and CDR2 is SQIVND (reference sequence). The CDR3 sequence is 15 residues long. The CDR3 DNA reads as TGTGCCAGTAGTCCCGGACGCCAGGGCCTAGAGACCCAGTACTTC. Translation gives CASSPGRQGLETQYF.

In DNA, the CDR3 is TGTGCCAGCAGCAACCGCGGGGGGGCCGCCCACAATGAGCAGTTCTTC. This translates into CASSNRGGAAHNEQFF. V is TRBV3-1 (or the pseudogene TRBV3-2) and J is TRBJ2-1, with 9 bases matching TRBD2. The CDR3 has 16 amino acids. In germline, CDR1 is LGHDT, CDR2 YNNKEL (reference sequence). V lost 5 bases, J lost 5 bases, and 10 bases stayed unmatched.

The V and J genes are TRBV3-1 (or the pseudogene TRBV3-2) and TRBJ2-7; 10 bases are a match to TRBD1. CDR1 is LGHDT, CDR2 YNNKEL, per germline (reference sequence). V lost 7 bases to trimming and J lost 2 bases; unmatched junction nucleotides: 5. The CDR3 runs 14 residues. The CDR3 loop reads CASKSGTGAYEQYF. The CDR3 DNA reads as TGTGCCAGCAAGTCCGGGACAGGGGCCTACGAGCAGTACTTC.

The chain combines TRBV2 with TRBJ2-1; 16 bases fit TRBD2. Germline loops: CDR1 SNHLY, CDR2 FYNNEI. The V segment lost 8 bases and the J segment 7 bases; nucleotides outside the gene matches: 5. The CDR3 runs to 15 residues. In DNA, the CDR3 is TGTGCCAGCCTTAAGGGACTAGCGGGAGGGAATGAGCAGTTCTTC. It translates to CASLKGLAGGNEQFF.